This T cell receptor beta chain was captured by sequencing in a study of cytotoxic CD8 clonotypes in ibrutinib-treated CLL. The study, taken as a whole, reports: Upon ibrutinib response clonality rose, and upon progression it fell back toward baseline.

The CDR3 loop spans 13 amino acids. CDR1 and CDR2 from the germline V gene are SQVTM and ANQGSEA. Trimming pared 6 bases from V and 5 bases from J, leaving 13 bases between. On this clone itself: Its antigen is not identified.

Method: immunoSEQ multiplex PCR; TCRdb's copy keeps in-frame clones and lacks some. This table has under 200,000 clones, 81% appearing once. Specimen: PBMCs, collected after 12 months of ibrutinib treatment. V is TRBV29-1 and J is TRBJ2-2, with D tentatively TRBD1 or TRBD2 (5 bases each). This TCR was sampled from a human donor with chronic lymphocytic leukemia. The chain's CDR3 is CSVYEGPTGELFF. The CDR3 DNA follows: TGCAGCGTCTACGAGGGGCCGACCGGGGAGCTGTTTTTT.